The subject of this entry is one T cell receptor beta chain. Its matching antigen is unknown. 60 Vbeta and 13 Jbeta primers were used in PCR. Produced via immunoSEQ multiplex PCR; TCRdb's table is partial and in-frame only. Reported are around 51,000 clones; the ten largest clones contain 2.1%. The CDR3 spans 15 residues. After removal of 1 base from V and 1 base from J, the junction contained 4 bases not matched to a gene. Germline V lookup: CDR1 KGHSH, CDR2 LQKENI. This specimen comes from a study of cytomegalovirus exposure and HLA in healthy donors. Overall study findings and caveats: In a later analysis, compared with equally common non-associated chains, HLA-associated beta chains were more expanded.

Sequencing used PBMCs. This receptor was obtained from a woman aged 40 to 50 in good health and CMV-seronegative. The chain links TRBV18 to TRBJ2-7, with TRBD1 identical over 7 bases. CDR3 loop: CASSPLDRVSYEQYF. The DNA for the CDR3 is TGTGCCAGCTCACCACTAGACAGGGTATCCTACGAGCAGTACTTC.